This T cell receptor (beta chain) comes out of a study of T cells after yellow fever vaccination. Overall study findings and caveats: Most primary-vaccination clones reappeared after the booster (96% CD4, roughly 88% CD8).

The CDR3 has 14 residues. CDR1 MNHNS and CDR2 SASEGT come from the germline V gene. Trimming cost V 2 bases and J 5 bases, with 12 bases left between them. Note on this clonotype: Its target is not known.

TCRdb reprocessed the 5' RACE reads with MiXCR, giving one entry per CDR3 protein. Among 250,000 to 300,000 distinct CDR3 sequences listed, 8.7% were seen once. Sequencing was performed on CD4+ T cells sorted from PBMCs, taken 5 days after the yellow fever booster vaccination. The sequence was collected from a man aged 18 to 29 who received the YFV17D yellow fever vaccine. The gene calls are TRBV6-1 and TRBJ2-5; D gene uncertain. DNA of the CDR3: TGTGCCAGCAGTGAACTAGAGGCGCTTGAGACCCAGTACTTC. It yields the protein CASSELEALETQYF.